One sample yielded the 18 T cell receptor beta chains listed below, sequenced in a study of CD8+CD57+ T cells in acquired aplastic anemia. An expansion of CD8+CD57+ cells by flow cytometry had been shown in patients chosen for sequencing. Genomic DNA provided the template from which TCR beta VDJ and CDR3 profiles were obtained. TCRdb recomputed calls from the reads with MiXCR, one row per CDR3 protein. The data show 150,000 to 200,000 distinct CDR3 sequences, around half seen once. The sample comprised sorted CD4+, CD8+, or CD8+CD57+ T cells (not recorded which) from PBMCs. The receptor source for this set is a human donor with aplastic anemia.

This clonotype has at least ten counts. The V call is TRBV6-2 or TRBV6-3, the J call TRBJ2-5, with D perhaps TRBD1 (6 bases). V was pared by 6 bases and J by 5 bases, with 10 bases between. The CDR3 extends over 12 amino acids. Germline V gene data show CDR1 as MNHEY and CDR2 as SVGEGT. The CDR3 DNA sequence: TGTGCCAGCAGCCCAGGGGATGAGACCCAGTACTTC. Translating it yields CASSPGDETQYF.

This rearrangement joins TRBV7-2 to TRBJ2-3; D is possibly TRBD2 (5 bases). Trimming shortened V by 5 bases and J by 11 bases, and 14 bases separated the two germline ends. The CDR3 has 12 amino acids. Germline lookup yields CDR1 SGHTA and CDR2 FQGNSA. The CDR3 region is CASSAPVEVQYF. CDR3 nucleotides: TGTGCCAGCAGCGCCCCCGTGGAGGTGCAGTATTTT. The variable domain in full, with the rest retrieved from reference TRBV7-2 and TRBJ2-3, is GAGVSQSPSNKVTEKGKDVELRCDPISGHTALYWYRQSLGQGLEFLIYFQGNSAPDKSGLPSDRFSAERTGGSVSTLTIQRTQQEDSAVYLCASSAPVEVQYFGPGTRLTVL.

The V and J genes are TRBV20-1 and TRBJ2-3; 10 bases match TRBD2. The ends lost 3 bases at V and 6 bases at J; junction bases unmatched: 6. The CDR3 sequence is 14 residues long. Germline V gene sequence: CDR1 DFQATT, CDR2 SNEGSKA (reference sequence). The CDR3 here is CSASMGLATDTQYF. In DNA form, the CDR3 reads TGCAGTGCTAGTATGGGACTAGCGACGGATACGCAGTATTTT.

CDR3 DNA: TGTGCCAGCAGTTACGGCGTGGAGAACACTGAAGCTTTCTTT. This codes for CASSYGVENTEAFF. The chain is built from TRBV6-2 or TRBV6-3 and TRBJ1-1, with D hard to call. Trimming took off 2 bases at V and 1 base at J, with 8 bases between the two ends. Germline V gives CDR1 MNHEY, CDR2 SVGEGT. This CDR3 comprises 14 residues.

The J gene is TRBJ2-3, the V gene TRBV19; D gene ambiguous. The V gene lost 1 base and the J gene lost 6 bases, with 14 bases spanning the gap. CDR3 length equals 15 residues. CDR1 LNHDA and CDR2 SQIVND come from the germline V gene (reference sequence). The CDR3 region is CASSIGRTSRDTQYF. CDR3 coding DNA: TGTGCCAGTAGTATAGGACGAACCTCCCGGGATACGCAGTATTTT.

V is TRBV6-1 and J is TRBJ2-4, with 7 bases matching TRBD1. V shed 5 bases and J 2 bases; nucleotides not matched to a gene: 9. The CDR3 is 16 amino acids. Germline CDR1 reads MNHNS; CDR2 reads SASEGT. The CDR3, as DNA: TGTGCCAGCAGTCTCACCGACAGGGTTTCCAAAAACATTCAGTACTTC. This encodes CASSLTDRVSKNIQYF.

CDR3 coding DNA: TGTGCCAGCACGGGGACTAGCGGTTCCACAGATACGCAGTATTTT. This sequence encodes CASTGTSGSTDTQYF. The V gene is TRBV2, the J gene TRBJ2-3; 11 positions agree with TRBD2. This CDR3 is 15 amino acids long. Germline assignment: CDR1 SNHLY and CDR2 FYNNEI. Trimming at V came to 7 bases and at J to 2 bases, leaving 5 bases not matched to a gene.

The chain recombines TRBV7-6 with TRBJ1-6, with 8 nucleotides matching TRBD1. Germline V CDR1 and CDR2: SGHVS, FNYEAQ. The CDR3 length is 14 residues. V trimming: 3 bases; J trimming: 9 bases; junction bases outside the gene matches: 4. The CDR3 DNA reads TGTGCCAGCAGCTTCCAGGGGGCAGGTTCACCCCTCCACTTT. Protein: CASSFQGAGSPLHF.

The chain employs TRBV15 and TRBJ2-3; D not certain. V was clipped by 0 bases and J by 4 bases, with 5 bases between them. Germline V CDR1 and CDR2: LNHNV, YYDKDF (reference sequence). This CDR3 comprises 13 residues. CDR3 nucleotides: TGTGCCACCAGCAGAGAATGGGCAGATACGCAGTATTTT. Translation gives CATSREWADTQYF.

Many counts were recorded for this clonotype. Relative to the germline gene, one junction end is altered; a read error may explain this. This chain's CDR3 is CASSQDAGQGLYKQYF. DNA for the CDR3: TGTGCCAGCAGCCAAGATGCGGGACAGGGTCTCTACAAGCAGTACTTC. V is TRBV3-1 and J is TRBJ2-7; TRBD1 matches at 9 bases. CDR3 length: 16 residues. Germline V gene sequence: CDR1 LGHDT, CDR2 YNNKEL (reference sequence).

This clonotype was seen a handful of times. The CDR3 DNA sequence: TGTGCCAGCAGTTTCGCGTCAATTCAACCCCTCCACTTT. Translated: CASSFASIQPLHF. The genes are TRBV12-3 or TRBV12-4 and TRBJ1-6; D unclear. Trimming took off 3 bases at V and 12 bases at J, with 12 bases between the two ends. This CDR3 spans 13 amino acids.

This clonotype was detected many times. DNA for the CDR3: TGTGCCAGTTACTCAGGGGAACAATGGAACACTGAAGCTTTCTTT. This translates into CASYSGEQWNTEAFF. The gene calls are TRBV2 and TRBJ1-1; TRBD1 is a possible D gene (6 bases). CDR3 length: 15 residues. Trimming removed 9 bases from V and 1 base from J, with 18 bases in between. CDR1 is SNHLY, CDR2 FYNNEI, per germline.

This clonotype was found many times. The chain links TRBV7-9 to TRBJ2-7; D ambiguous. CDR1 and CDR2 (germline): SEHNR, FQNEAQ (reference sequence). The CDR3 length is 14 residues. Trimming removed 1 base at V and 0 bases at J, with 7 bases between. The CDR3 region has the DNA TGTGCCAGCAGCTTAGAGGCGAGCTCCTACGAGCAGTACTTC. Translating it yields CASSLEASSYEQYF.

At least ten counts were recorded for this clonotype. This CDR3 is CASSLRTGGNEQFF. The CDR3 DNA reads as TGCGCCAGCAGTCTGAGGACAGGGGGCAATGAGCAGTTCTTC. The rearrangement uses TRBV5-1 and TRBJ2-1, with 10 positions matching TRBD1. V shed 5 bases and J 6 bases; nucleotides not matched to a gene: 5. Per the germline V gene, CDR1 is SGHRS and CDR2 is YFSETQ. This CDR3 spans 14 amino acids.

Regarding this clonotype: The germline gene is not matched at one end of the junction; a read error may be the cause. The chain links TRBV12-3 or TRBV12-4 to TRBJ1-5; the match to TRBD1 covers 8 bases. The length of the CDR3 is 14 residues. Written as DNA, the CDR3 is TGTGGCAGCAGTCGCTGGACAGGGTATCAGCCCCAGCATTTT. This encodes CGSSRWTGYQPQHF.

This clonotype was found once. The chain has TRBV2 and TRBJ2-5, with a weak D call TRBD1 (6 bases). Germline V lookup: CDR1 SNHLY, CDR2 FYNNEI. This CDR3 has 14 amino acids. V was shortened by 5 bases and J by 5 bases, with 15 bases between the two germline ends. The CDR3 is CASSYRTASETQYF. The CDR3 DNA reads TGTGCCAGCAGTTACCGGACAGCATCGGAGACCCAGTACTTC.

J is TRBJ1-1 and V is TRBV24-1; D gene unclear. The CDR3 totals 14 residues. The germline CDR1 and CDR2 sequences are KGHDR and SFDVKD. The V end lost 2 bases, the J end lost 9 bases, and 15 bases lay between the germline ends. The CDR3 region is CATSDSRQATKAFF. CDR3 nucleotide sequence: TGTGCCACCAGTGATTCCAGGCAGGCAACGAAAGCTTTCTTT.

Turning to this clonotype: This sequence may be a read error, since a much larger clone differs from it by one base. This chain connects TRBV7-6 to TRBJ2-5; D perhaps matches TRBD2 (6 bases). The germline V gene encodes CDR1 SGHVS and CDR2 FNYEAQ. The CDR3 extends over 12 amino acids. CDR3: CASSPVGGTQCF. CDR3 DNA: TGTGCCAGCAGCCCAGTCGGAGGGACCCAGTGCTTC. Full variable domain (outside the CDR3, taken from reference TRBV7-6 and TRBJ2-5): GAGVSQSPRYKVTKRGQDVALRCDPISGHVSLYWYRQALGQGPEFLTYFNYEAQQDKSGLPNDRFSAERPEGSISTLTIQRTEQRDSAMYRCASSPVGGTQCFGPGTRLLVL.